These 20 T cell receptor beta chains share one sample of origin, sequenced in a study of tumor and adjacent non-tumor tissue in lung cancer. TCRbeta libraries were built with three rounds of nested PCR, modified from ARM-PCR. TCRdb re-called the multiplex PCR reads with MiXCR, one entry per CDR3 protein. The table includes 100,000 to 120,000 distinct CDR3 sequences, over 75% detected once. This sample's RNA came from whole unsorted tissue. Material for sequencing was lung tumor tissue. These receptors were collected from a man between 65 and 79 years old with non-small cell lung cancer.

This chain joins TRBV6-1 and TRBJ2-1; 7 bases line up with TRBD2. CDR1 and CDR2 (germline): MNHNS, SASEGT. The CDR3 is made up of 15 amino acids. Losses at the gene ends were 5 bases for V and 4 bases for J; bases not matched to a gene: 8. The CDR3 nucleotides read TGTGCCAGCAGTATACTAGCGAGGGAATACAATGAGCAGTTCTTC. Translation: CASSILAREYNEQFF.

This clonotype was counted many times. The chain is built from TRBV29-1 and TRBJ2-1; D is uncertain. The CDR3 loop spans 12 amino acids. Germline assignment: CDR1 SQVTM and CDR2 ANQGSEA. V gave up 2 bases and J gave up 9 bases, with 11 bases separating them. The CDR3 protein is CSVEKAMGEQFF. DNA of the CDR3: TGCAGCGTTGAAAAAGCAATGGGTGAGCAGTTCTTC.

The chain employs TRBV4-3 and TRBJ2-1; no clear D gene. The germline V gene encodes CDR1 LGHNA and CDR2 YSLEER. The CDR3 is 17 amino acids. The germline V and J ends were trimmed by 0 bases and 8 bases, with 20 bases remaining between them. The CDR3 here is CASSQDPAVAEYDEQFF. In DNA, the CDR3 is TGCGCCAGCAGCCAAGACCCAGCAGTAGCTGAATACGATGAGCAGTTCTTC.

As regards this clonotype: Relative to the germline gene, one junction end is altered; a read error may explain this. V and J are TRBV12-3 or TRBV12-4 and TRBJ2-7, with D perhaps being TRBD1 or TRBD2 (5 bases each). The CDR3 spans 15 residues. The CDR3 sequence is CASNIRDPLPREQYF. In DNA form, the CDR3 reads TGTGCCAGCAATATTCGGGACCCCCTCCCGAGGGAGCAGTATTTC.

Concerning this clonotype itself: A read error may account for a junction end that differs from germline. The chain links TRBV6-5 to TRBJ1-2, with TRBD1 as a possible D gene (5 bases). CDR1 MNHEY and CDR2 SVGAGI come from the germline V gene. This CDR3 comprises 14 residues. This CDR3 is CASSYSPGRGGYNF. The CDR3 coding sequence is TGTGCCAGCAGTTACTCACCTGGAAGGGGCGGCTACAACTTC.

Concerning this clonotype itself: A much larger clone is a single base away; this may be a read error. The rearrangement uses TRBV28 and TRBJ2-7, with TRBD2 matching over 9 bases. After removal of 5 bases from V and 4 bases from J, the junction contained 9 bases not matched to a gene. The CDR3 extends over 15 amino acids. The germline V gene encodes CDR1 MDHEN and CDR2 SYDVKM. CDR3 sequence: CASSQISGSLYEQYF. The CDR3 region has the DNA TGTGCCAGCAGTCAGATTAGCGGGAGTCTTTACGAGCAGTACTTC. The full variable domain, its missing parts supplied by reference TRBV28 and TRBJ2-7, is DVKVTQSSRYLVKRTGEKVFLECVQDMDHENMFWYRQDPGLGLRLIYFSYDVKMKEKGDIPEGYSVSREKKERFSLILESASTNQTSMYLCASSQISGSLYEQYFGPGTRLTVT.

Points on this clonotype: One end of the junction does not line up with germline, which may come from a read error. The rearrangement links TRBV5-1 to TRBJ2-7; D remains unclear. The CDR3 length is 11 residues. Germline loops: CDR1 SGHRS, CDR2 YFSETQ. The CDR3 DNA is TGTGCCAGCAGCTTGTATAACAAGCAGTACTTC. This encodes CASSLYNKQYF.

For this clonotype: The missing conserved phenylalanine or tryptophan at the end of this CDR3 makes a read error likely. The chain employs TRBV5-1 and TRBJ1-1; no reliable D call. CDR3 size: 14 residues. Germline CDR1 is SGHRS and CDR2 is YFSETQ. V lost 9 bases and J 0 bases, leaving 15 bases between the germline ends. The CDR3 region is CANTIDILNTEAFL. Here the CDR3 DNA reads TGCGCCAACACAATCGACATACTGAACACTGAAGCTTTCCTT.

This rearrangement joins TRBV29-1 to TRBJ2-3, with 9 bases identical to TRBD1. There are 15 residues in the CDR3. Germline trimming cut 6 bases from V and 6 bases from J; bases unmatched to any gene: 13. Germline CDR1 and CDR2: SQVTM and ANQGSEA. CDR3 sequence reads: CSVASGTGKTDTQYF. The CDR3 DNA reads as TGCAGCGTCGCGTCCGGGACAGGGAAAACGGATACGCAGTATTTT.

With respect to this clonotype: A much larger clone lies one base from this, so it may be a read error. This chain joins TRBV14 and TRBJ2-7, with D perhaps TRBD1 (6 bases). CDR3 size: 16 residues. The V gene's germline CDR1 is SGHDN and CDR2 FVKESK. V was cut by 2 bases and J by 3 bases, with 17 bases left in between. The CDR3, as DNA: TGTGCCAGCAGCCAATGTTCTGGACAGACGAACTACGAGCAGTACTTC. Its translation: CASSQCSGQTNYEQYF.

Details on this clonotype: The germline gene is not matched at one end of the junction; a read error may be the cause. V gene TRBV24-1 combines with J gene TRBJ2-5; 10 bases map to TRBD2. The CDR3 is made up of 15 amino acids. Germline-derived CDR1 and CDR2 are KGHDR and SFDVKD. The CDR3 nucleotides read TGTGTCACCAGTGGAGAGCGGGGGGGTGGGGAGACCCATTACTTC. Protein sequence: CVTSGERGGGETHYF.

For this clonotype: Lacking the conserved final phenylalanine or tryptophan, this CDR3 likely reflects a read error. The genes are TRBV4-3 and TRBJ2-4; no clear D gene. The germline gives CDR1 LGHNA, CDR2 YSLEER. Trimming left V 8 bases short and J 3 bases short, with 17 bases between. The CDR3 length is 15 residues. CDR3 nucleotides: TGCGCCAGCGGCCCAAAGACGGGTTTCAAAAACATTCAGTACCTT. Residues: CASGPKTGFKNIQYL.

Remarks on this clonotype: The junction does not match germline at one end; this may be a read error. The chain carries TRBV6-5 and TRBJ1-2; 7 bases are a match to TRBD1. The CDR3 runs 15 residues. Germline V CDR1 and CDR2: MNHEY, SVGAGI. The CDR3 sequence is CVSSYSGQGVYGYTF. CDR3 DNA: TGTGTCAGCAGCTACTCGGGCCAGGGGGTTTATGGCTACACATTC.

In the case of this clonotype: Mismatch with germline at one junction end may stem from a read error. V and J are TRBV7-8 and TRBJ2-7; D is possibly TRBD2 (5 bases). The CDR3 sequence is 12 residues long. Germline loops: CDR1 SGHVS, CDR2 FQNEAQ. In DNA form, the CDR3 reads TGTACCAGCAGCTTCACTAGATACAAGCAGTACTTC. Translated, it gives CTSSFTRYKQYF. The full variable domain, completed using reference TRBV7-8 and TRBJ2-7, is GAGVSQSPRYKVAKRGQDVALRCDPISGHVSLFWYQQALGQGPEFLTYFQNEAQLDKSGLPSDRFFAERPEGSVSTLKIQRTQQEDSAVYLCTSSFTRYKQYFGPGTRLTVT.

V usage is TRBV6-5 and J usage is TRBJ2-7; 7 positions agree with TRBD1. The CDR3 has 16 residues. The J segment lost 7 bases and the V segment lost 0 bases, leaving 12 bases of the junction unmatched. In germline, CDR1 is MNHEY, CDR2 SVGAGI. CDR3 in amino acids: CASSYSFIGGSYEQYF. CDR3 DNA: TGTGCCAGCAGTTACTCGTTTATAGGGGGCAGTTATGAGCAGTACTTC.

Comment on this clonotype: A much larger clone is a single base away; this may be a read error. The chain couples TRBV5-1 to TRBJ2-3, with D hard to call. CDR1 and CDR2 (germline): SGHRS, YFSETQ. The CDR3 length is 15 residues. The V gene lost 4 bases and the J gene lost 8 bases, with 20 bases spanning the gap. The CDR3 DNA reads as TGCGCCAGCAGCCCGTCTCCCCTCTTGGAAGGTACGCAGTATTTT. Protein product: CASSPSPLLEGTQYF.

As regards this clonotype: Just one base apart from a much larger clone, this may be a read error. The chain combines TRBV12-3 or TRBV12-4 with TRBJ2-5, with unresolved D. The CDR3 length is 15 residues. CDR3: CASSYHFGLQEIQYF. CDR3 nucleotides: TGTGCCAGCAGTTACCACTTTGGGCTACAAGAGATCCAGTACTTC.

Points on this clonotype: One end of the junction fails to match germline, which may point to a read error. V is TRBV28 and J is TRBJ1-1; D is perhaps TRBD1 (6 bases). The CDR3 is 16 amino acids. The germline V gene has CDR1 MDHEN and CDR2 SYDVKM. The CDR3 reads CVTTHLLRGLNTEAYF. In DNA form, the CDR3 reads TGTGTCACCACCCATTTACTCAGGGGACTCAACACTGAAGCTTACTTT.

This clonotype was counted a few times. The chain combines TRBV28 with TRBJ1-2; TRBD1 aligns across 10 bases. This CDR3 has 15 amino acids. The germline CDR1 and CDR2 sequences are MDHEN and SYDVKM. With 5 bases clipped from V and 4 bases from J, the junction kept 7 bases outside the gene matches. The CDR3 DNA reads TGTGCCAGCAGTGGGGGACAGGGGTTTACCTATGGCTACACCTTC. Encoded protein: CASSGGQGFTYGYTF.

Turning to this clonotype: Relative to the germline gene, one junction end is altered; a read error may explain this. The chain combines TRBV20-1 with TRBJ2-7; D is possibly TRBD2 (6 bases). The germline V gene encodes CDR1 DFQATT and CDR2 SNEGSKA (reference sequence). The CDR3 consists of 16 residues. CDR3 amino acids: CNARDSWSQDFTRQYF. In DNA form, the CDR3 reads TGCAATGCTAGGGACTCCTGGTCACAGGACTTTACGAGGCAGTACTTT.